Listed below are T cell receptor beta chains from one sample, sequenced in a study of blood T cell repertoires in COVID-19. Profiling relied on immunoSEQ multiplex PCR, and the TCRdb table lists in-frame clones only, not all of them. Of just over 95,000 clones detected, approximately 90% appear once; the ten largest clones hold 15%. The sample consisted of peripheral blood. These receptors were collected from a human donor in a cohort sampled during active COVID-19. Both conserved end residues are part of each CDR3. A D gene is named only where the DNA matches it firmly. Only part of the rows carry a size: once, few, many, or a class if the clone is expanded.

J: TRBJ2-7
size: .
V: TRBV5-5
D: .
DNA: TGTGCCAGCAGCTTGACGGCCAGAGACAACGAGCAGTACTTC
CDR3: CASSLTARDNEQYF

J: TRBJ1-1
size: once
V: TRBV9
D: .
DNA: TGTGCCAGCAGCGTAAGACAGGAGCTTCTGAACACTGAAGCTTTCTTT
CDR3: CASSVRQELLNTEAFF

J: TRBJ1-2
size: .
V: TRBV28
D: .
DNA: TGTGCCAGCAGCCCCATGGGGGGGCAGGGTTATGGCTACACCTTC
CDR3: CASSPMGGQGYGYTF

J: TRBJ2-4
size: .
V: TRBV9
D: TRBD1
DNA: TGTGCCAGCAGCGTAGGGAGGGACAGGGGAGGTGGAAACATTCAGTACTTC
CDR3: CASSVGRDRGGGNIQYF

J: TRBJ2-7
size: .
V: TRBV10-3
D: .
DNA: TGTGCCATCAGTGAAGGGGGATTGGGATACGAGCAGTACTTC
CDR3: CAISEGGLGYEQYF

J: TRBJ2-1
size: .
V: TRBV19
D: TRBD1
DNA: TGTGCCAGTAGCACGCGCACCTCGGGACAGGGTTTCTATGAGCAGTTCTTC
CDR3: CASSTRTSGQGFYEQFF

J: TRBJ2-5
size: .
V: TRBV4-2
D: .
DNA: TGTGCCAGCAGCCAAGATATGGCGGGGAGGGAGACCCAGTACTTC
CDR3: CASSQDMAGRETQYF

J: TRBJ2-7
size: .
V: TRBV29-1
D: TRBD1
DNA: TGCAGCGTGCCGGGACAGGGAGCTAAGCAGTACTTC
CDR3: CSVPGQGAKQYF

J: TRBJ2-7
size: .
V: TRBV12-5
D: TRBD2
DNA: TGTGCTAGTGCCACCTCGACTAGCGGGATCTACGAGCAGTACTTC
CDR3: CASATSTSGIYEQYF

J: TRBJ2-7
size: .
V: TRBV2
D: .
DNA: TGTGCCAGCAGGCAGATCTACGAGCAGTACTTC
CDR3: CASRQIYEQYF

J: TRBJ1-5
size: once
V: TRBV28
D: .
DNA: TGTGCCAGCAGTGACTACGGTGTCACAGGGACCAATCAGCCCCAGCATTTT
CDR3: CASSDYGVTGTNQPQHF

J: TRBJ1-1
size: .
V: TRBV6-6
D: .
DNA: TGTGCCAGCAGTTACCCGGAGATGAACACTGAAGCTTTCTTT
CDR3: CASSYPEMNTEAFF

J: TRBJ2-7
size: .
V: TRBV4-1
D: .
DNA: TGCGCCAGCAGCCAGAGGGGGGGCAACTCCTACGAGCAGTACTTC
CDR3: CASSQRGGNSYEQYF

J: TRBJ2-7
size: .
V: TRBV5-5
D: TRBD1
DNA: TGTGCCAGCAGCTCCGGACAGGTCATGGGGCAGTACTTC
CDR3: CASSSGQVMGQYF

J: TRBJ2-7
size: .
V: TRBV5-8
D: TRBD1
DNA: TGTGCCAGCAGCTCGTTTACAGGGGCCCCCTACGAGCAGTACTTC
CDR3: CASSSFTGAPYEQYF

J: TRBJ2-3
size: .
V: TRBV13
D: TRBD2
DNA: TGTGCCAGCAGCTCAACCGCGTCCGAGCCTAGCGGGAGTCGGATAGATACGCAGTATTTT
CDR3: CASSSTASEPSGSRIDTQYF

J: TRBJ2-3
size: .
V: TRBV5-1
D: TRBD2
DNA: TGCGCCAGCAGCTTAGCGGGGAATTCAGATACGCAGTATTTT
CDR3: CASSLAGNSDTQYF

J: TRBJ2-3
size: .
V: TRBV5-4
D: .
DNA: TGTGCCAGCAGCACCGAGACAGATACGCAGTATTTT
CDR3: CASSTETDTQYF

J: TRBJ1-6
size: .
V: TRBV12-5
D: TRBD1
DNA: TGTGCTAGTGGTTTGGACCCGGGACAGGGCTACAATTCACCCCTCCACTTT
CDR3: CASGLDPGQGYNSPLHF

J: TRBJ1-1
size: .
V: TRBV7-9
D: TRBD1
DNA: TGTGCCAGCAGCGTGGGACAGACGAACACTGAAGCTTTCTTT
CDR3: CASSVGQTNTEAFF

J: TRBJ2-1
size: .
V: TRBV5-6
D: TRBD2
DNA: TGTGCCAGCAGCCCACCATTTATCACGGGAGGACTCTACAATGAGCAGTTCTTC
CDR3: CASSPPFITGGLYNEQFF

J: TRBJ2-3
size: .
V: TRBV7-3
D: TRBD2
DNA: TGTGCCAGTGGCCTCGGGGGGAGAGGAGATACGCAGTATTTT
CDR3: CASGLGGRGDTQYF

J: TRBJ2-3
size: .
V: TRBV30
D: TRBD2
DNA: TGTGCCTGGAGTCGACTAGCGGGAAGCACAGATACGCAGTATTTT
CDR3: CAWSRLAGSTDTQYF

J: TRBJ2-7
size: .
V: TRBV27
D: .
DNA: TGTGCCAGCAAGGAGAGGCGGGGGCCCTACGAGCAGTACTTC
CDR3: CASKERRGPYEQYF

J: TRBJ2-5
size: .
V: TRBV4-1
D: TRBD2
DNA: TGCGCCAGCAGTCCCGGGACTAGCGGGGGGGAGACCCAGTACTTC
CDR3: CASSPGTSGGETQYF

J: TRBJ2-2
size: .
V: TRBV19
D: .
DNA: TGTGCCAGTAGTATTGTCCAGCGGAGGAACACCGGGGAGCTGTTTTTT
CDR3: CASSIVQRRNTGELFF

J: TRBJ1-2
size: .
V: TRBV5-4
D: TRBD1
DNA: TGTGCCAGCAGCTGGGGACAGGGGAACTCTGGCTACACCTTC
CDR3: CASSWGQGNSGYTF

J: TRBJ2-3
size: .
V: TRBV28
D: .
DNA: TGTGCCAGCAGTTCATATCGGGGTGGCACAGATACGCAGTATTTT
CDR3: CASSSYRGGTDTQYF

J: TRBJ2-2
size: .
V: TRBV10-3
D: .
DNA: TGTGCCATCAGTGATTGGCAGTCGAACACCGGGGAGCTGTTTTTT
CDR3: CAISDWQSNTGELFF

J: TRBJ2-3
size: .
V: TRBV9
D: .
DNA: TGTGCCAGCAGCGTAAGGTTCGGGAGTGGCACAGATACGCAGTATTTT
CDR3: CASSVRFGSGTDTQYF

J: TRBJ2-7
size: once
V: TRBV6-5
D: TRBD1
DNA: TGTGCCAGCAGAGTCGACAGGGACGGAGACGAGCAGTACTTC
CDR3: CASRVDRDGDEQYF

J: TRBJ1-5
size: few
V: TRBV4-2
D: .
DNA: TGTGCCAGCAGCCAAGTTGGCGGAGGGAATCAGCCCCAGCATTTT
CDR3: CASSQVGGGNQPQHF

J: TRBJ1-2
size: .
V: TRBV5-1
D: .
DNA: TGCGCCAGCAGCTTGGGCCCATCAGAGGCTAACTATGGCTACACCTTC
CDR3: CASSLGPSEANYGYTF

J: TRBJ1-6
size: .
V: TRBV3-1/TRBV3-2
D: .
DNA: TGTGCCAGCAGCCAAGGGACTAGGGGATCACCCCTCCACTTT
CDR3: CASSQGTRGSPLHF

J: TRBJ1-2
size: few
V: TRBV4-1
D: TRBD1
DNA: TGCGCCAGCAGCCAAGGCATGGGACAGGGGTTTGGCTACACCTTC
CDR3: CASSQGMGQGFGYTF

J: TRBJ1-5
size: once
V: TRBV5-6
D: .
DNA: TGTGCCAGCAGCTTTGGGGGGACTAATCAGCCCCAGCATTTT
CDR3: CASSFGGTNQPQHF

J: TRBJ2-1
size: .
V: TRBV10-1
D: TRBD2
DNA: TGCGCCAGCAACCAAGGGACTAGCGGAGACTCCTACAATGAGCAGTTCTTC
CDR3: CASNQGTSGDSYNEQFF